The 16 T cell receptor beta chains in this list originate from one sample, sequenced in a study of pediatric ulcerative colitis. During colonoscopy, one to two rectal pinch biopsies were collected. TCRdb's table, derived via immunoSEQ multiplex PCR, lists solely in-frame clones and lacks some. The data contain approximately 17,000 clones, roughly 80% of them singletons. Material: gut tissue. Receptors originate from a boy under 18 who was a control in a study of pediatric ulcerative colitis.

This clone was detected once. The rearrangement uses TRBV4-3 and TRBJ2-7, with D tentatively TRBD2 (7 bases). V lost 4 bases to trimming and J lost 3 bases, with 13 bases between them. In germline, CDR1 is LGHNA, CDR2 YSLEER. The CDR3 length is 14 residues. The CDR3 spells CASSRRGGHYEQYF. Written as DNA, the CDR3 is TGCGCCAGCAGCCGAAGGGGGGGCCACTACGAGCAGTACTTC.

The V call is TRBV2, the J call TRBJ1-1; D unresolved. Trimming took off 0 bases at V and 5 bases at J, with 16 bases between the two ends. The germline CDR1 and CDR2 sequences are SNHLY and FYNNEI. This CDR3 is 16 amino acids long. The CDR3 is CASSEALLEWETEAFF. CDR3 DNA: TGTGCCAGCAGTGAAGCGCTTCTTGAGTGGGAGACTGAAGCTTTCTTT.

This clone was found a few times. The V call is TRBV2, the J call TRBJ1-5, with 9 nucleotides matching TRBD1. The V and J ends lost 4 bases and 7 bases, in that order; junction bases with no gene match: 8. The CDR3 covers 15 residues. Germline CDR1 SNHLY, CDR2 FYNNEI. As DNA, the CDR3 is TGTGCCAGCAGTGGGCCGGGACAGGGATACCAGCCCCAGCATTTT. This encodes CASSGPGQGYQPQHF.

The V call is TRBV5-6, the J call TRBJ1-2; D remains unclear. Trimming pared 2 bases from V and 3 bases from J, leaving 14 bases between. Germline values: CDR1 SGHDT, CDR2 YYEEEE. This CDR3 has 15 residues. The CDR3 region is CASSFKDGFYYGYTF. In DNA form, the CDR3 reads TGTGCCAGCAGCTTCAAGGACGGGTTCTACTATGGCTACACCTTC.

Note on this clone: Its ends do not fully match the called genes, so a read error is possible. V is TRBV27 and J is TRBJ2-7; 8 bases are shared with TRBD1. Germline CDR1 and CDR2: MNHEY and SMNVEV (reference sequence). The CDR3 loop spans 14 amino acids. CDR3 sequence (DNA): TGTGCGAGCAAGGCCCTTCCAGGGGGCCACGAGCAGTACTTC. Its translation is CASKALPGGHEQYF.

The V and J genes are TRBV7-8 and TRBJ1-5, with 12 nucleotides matching TRBD1. The germline V gene has CDR1 SGHVS and CDR2 FQNEAQ. Trimming removed 1 base from V and 5 bases from J; junction bases left unmatched: 6. The length of the CDR3 is 17 residues. The CDR3, as DNA: TGTGCCAGCAGCTTAGGCGGGGGACAGGGGGCTCATCAGCCCCAGCATTTT. It is translated as CASSLGGGQGAHQPQHF.

This chain connects TRBV19 to TRBJ2-5; a weak D match, TRBD2 (5 bases). V was clipped by 5 bases and J by 1 base, with 11 bases between them. This CDR3 is built from 14 residues. CDR1 is LNHDA, CDR2 SQIVND, per germline (reference sequence). CDR3 protein: CASSARGFQETQYF. CDR3 coding DNA: TGTGCCAGTAGTGCCCGGGGATTCCAAGAGACCCAGTACTTC.

The V call is TRBV20-1, the J call TRBJ2-1; D remains ambiguous. CDR3 size: 11 residues. The germline V gene encodes CDR1 DFQATT and CDR2 SNEGSKA (reference sequence). CDR3 sequence (DNA): TGCAGACTACTCTCCTACAATGAGCAGTTCTTC. It specifies CRLLSYNEQFF.

The J gene is TRBJ1-5, the V gene TRBV7-3; the D gene is possibly TRBD1 (5 bases). The CDR3 sequence is 12 residues long. Per the germline V gene, CDR1 is SGHTA and CDR2 is FQGTGA. Trimming left V 6 bases short and J 7 bases short, with 10 bases between. CDR3 residues: CASSDSQQPQHF. CDR3 in DNA: TGTGCCAGCAGTGACAGTCAGCAGCCCCAGCATTTT.

The chain uses TRBV2 and TRBJ1-1; D might be TRBD1 (5 bases). V shed 7 bases and J shed 7 bases, with 19 bases lying between them. In germline, CDR1 is SNHLY, CDR2 FYNNEI. CDR3 length: 14 residues. CDR3 amino acids: CASKADLGGGEAFF. CDR3 nucleotides: TGTGCCAGCAAAGCGGACCTCGGGGGTGGTGAAGCTTTCTTT.

This chain joins TRBV5-6 and TRBJ1-1; D possibly corresponds to TRBD1 (6 bases). The CDR3 extends over 14 amino acids. The V gene's germline CDR1 is SGHDT and CDR2 YYEEEE. V dropped 6 bases and J dropped 4 bases, with 16 bases sitting between them. The CDR3 region is CASIIRGGGTEAFF. CDR3 sequence (DNA): TGTGCCAGCATCATCCGTGGAGGGGGCACTGAAGCTTTCTTT.

The chain carries TRBV6-7 and TRBJ2-7; perhaps TRBD1 as D (6 bases). TRBV6-7 is classed as an ORF, of uncertain function. Trimming removed 0 bases from V and 0 bases from J, with 15 bases in between. This CDR3 has 17 amino acids. CDR3 DNA sequence: TGTGCCAGCAGTTACTCCTCCCTAAGGGGGATCTCCTACGAGCAGTACTTC. The encoded protein is CASSYSSLRGISYEQYF.

CDR3 protein: CASSPDRDSPNEKLFF. DNA for the CDR3: TGTGCCAGCTCACCCGACCGGGACAGCCCGAATGAAAAACTGTTTTTT. The chain couples TRBV18 to TRBJ1-4; 7 nucleotides line up with TRBD1. This CDR3 spans 16 amino acids. Per germline, CDR1 KGHSH and CDR2 LQKENI. V dropped 3 bases and J dropped 5; count of bases not matched to a gene: 9.

This sequence joins TRBV11-2 and TRBJ1-4; TRBD1 is a possible D gene (6 bases). The CDR3 contains 15 residues. Trimming took 5 bases from V and 7 from J, leaving 17 bases between them. CDR1 and CDR2 from the germline V gene are SGHAT and FQNNGV. This CDR3 is CASSLSVGAGEKLFF. CDR3 nucleotide sequence: TGTGCCAGCAGCCTGTCCGTGGGGGCTGGTGAAAAACTGTTTTTT.

The CDR3 spells CASSPLGLGNEQFF. In nucleotides, the CDR3 is TGTGCCAGCTCACCACTTGGGTTGGGCAATGAGCAGTTCTTC. V usage is TRBV18 and J usage is TRBJ2-1; D unresolved. The germline CDR1 and CDR2 sequences are KGHSH and LQKENI. The CDR3 is 14 residues long. The V and J ends lost 1 base and 6 bases respectively, with 10 bases between them.

The CDR3 DNA reads TGTGCCAGCAGCAACGCTGGGGACTACGAGCAGTACTTC. It translates to CASSNAGDYEQYF. The J gene is TRBJ2-7, the V gene TRBV11-3; no definite D call. The CDR3 loop spans 13 amino acids. Germline lookup yields CDR1 SGHNT and CDR2 YENEEA. Trimming removed 5 bases at V and 3 bases at J, with 11 bases between.